These 8 T cell receptor beta chains share one sample of origin, sequenced in a study of T-cell reconstitution after alpha-beta-depleted transplantation in children. Unique molecular identifiers were incorporated into the prepared TCRbeta library. From the PCR reads, TCRdb called clonotypes with MiXCR, one entry per CDR3 protein. The repertoire holds 600,000 to 700,000 distinct CDR3 sequences, with about an eighth as singletons. The sample consisted of PBMCs, taken before TCRalphabeta/CD19-depleted stem cell transplant. Receptors originate from a girl between 2 and 10 years old with congenital amegakaryocytic thrombocytopenia, due to receive a stem cell transplant.

This clonotype was picked up one time. A much bigger clone sits one base away, suggesting this may be a read error. The V call is TRBV27, the J call TRBJ2-3; D unclear. Germline values: CDR1 MNHEY, CDR2 SMNVEV (reference sequence). CDR3 length: 13 residues. The CDR3 region is CAGSLSWADTQYF. CDR3 coding DNA: TGTGCCGGCAGTTTATCGTGGGCAGATACGCAGTATTTT.

V and J are TRBV6-5 and TRBJ2-7; 7 positions match TRBD2. CDR3 size: 11 residues. The germline CDR1 and CDR2 sequences are MNHEY and SVGAGI. J lost 9 bases, V lost 5 bases, and 4 bases had no gene match. The CDR3, as DNA: TGTGCCAGCAGTAATGGGGGGGGGCAGTACTTC. This gives the protein CASSNGGGQYF.

Many counts were recorded for this clonotype. This chain links TRBV7-8 with TRBJ2-7; TRBD2 might be the D (6 bases). Germline V gives CDR1 SGHVS, CDR2 FQNEAQ. This CDR3 comprises 18 residues. V was cut by 4 bases and J by 2 bases, with 24 bases left in between. CDR3 coding DNA: TGTGCCAGCAGCTCGTATCTCCGGGACTCCGAATTTCCCTACGAGCAGTACTTC. It codes for CASSSYLRDSEFPYEQYF. The variable domain in full, with the rest retrieved from reference TRBV7-8 and TRBJ2-7, is GAGVSQSPRYKVAKRGQDVALRCDPISGHVSLFWYQQALGQGPEFLTYFQNEAQLDKSGLPSDRFFAERPEGSVSTLKIQRTQQEDSAVYLCASSSYLRDSEFPYEQYFGPGTRLTVT.

This clonotype has only a few counts. The V gene is TRBV4-1, the J gene TRBJ2-6; D gene unclear. The CDR3 consists of 15 residues. Trimming stripped 0 bases from V and 1 base from J, with 4 bases between. Germline V gene lookup returns CDR1 MGHRA and CDR2 YSYEKL. The DNA of the CDR3 is TGCGCCAGCAGCCAAGATCATTCTGGGGCCAACGTCCTGACTTTC. Amino acid sequence: CASSQDHSGANVLTF.

This clonotype was seen more than once but under ten times. The gene calls are TRBV5-1 and TRBJ1-1; D possibly corresponds to TRBD1 (6 bases). This CDR3 comprises 15 residues. V shed 4 bases and J shed 1 base, with 14 bases lying between them. Per germline, CDR1 SGHRS and CDR2 YFSETQ. The CDR3: CASSPPGDGNTEAFF. The CDR3 coding sequence is TGCGCCAGCAGCCCCCCAGGGGACGGGAACACTGAAGCTTTCTTT.

This clonotype occurred many times. This rearrangement joins TRBV20-1 to TRBJ2-7; D unclear. V shed 1 base and J shed 0 bases, with 13 bases lying between them. Germline CDR1 reads DFQATT; CDR2 reads SNEGSKA (reference sequence). The CDR3 is 15 amino acids. CDR3 amino acids: CSARGELLHSYEQYF. The CDR3 nucleotides are TGCAGTGCTAGAGGGGAACTACTCCACTCCTACGAGCAGTACTTC.

This clonotype was counted between two and nine times. This rearrangement joins TRBV5-1 to TRBJ2-7; 9 bases align to TRBD1. The CDR3 runs to 16 residues. Looked up from germline, CDR1 is SGHRS and CDR2 is YFSETQ. Trimming took 5 bases from V and 3 from J; bases not matched to a gene: 12. The CDR3 region is CASSYGRDRALYEQYF. CDR3 in DNA: TGCGCCAGCAGTTACGGCCGGGACAGGGCCCTCTACGAGCAGTACTTC.

The chain uses TRBV20-1 and TRBJ2-7, with D perhaps TRBD1 (5 bases). The V end was cut by 7 bases, the J end by 3 bases, with 13 bases between. CDR1 DFQATT and CDR2 SNEGSKA come from the germline V gene (reference sequence). This CDR3 region has 12 residues. The CDR3 coding sequence is TGCAGTGTCCGCCTAGACAGCTACGAGCAGTACTTC. It yields the protein CSVRLDSYEQYF.